These T cell receptor beta chains were read from a single sample in a study of vaccination and CD4 T cells after COVID-19. TCRdb called the PCR reads again in MiXCR, with one record for every CDR3 protein. The table has approximately 25,000 distinct CDR3 sequences, about 60% seen once. Antigen specificity for these receptors is unknown. Material: CD4+ T cells from blood, cultured in vitro. The receptor set was obtained from a human donor who had recovered from COVID-19. CDR3s include the opening cysteine and the closing phenylalanine or tryptophan.

TRBJ2-2,TRBV20-1,15,CSARGDRAGRGELFF
TRBJ1-2,TRBV7-2,14,CASSSLDRGYGYTF
TRBJ1-1,TRBV20-1,12,CSARDNSEEAFF
TRBJ2-1,TRBV20-1,14,CSAGGLAGAKEQFF
TRBJ1-4,TRBV7-2,15,CASSLAQGLNEKLFF
TRBJ2-1,TRBV6-2/TRBV6-3,15,CASSYVAGGENEQFF
TRBJ2-7,TRBV19,13,CASSIRGQGEQYF
TRBJ1-6,TRBV7-9,16,CASSLGGGTGNSPLHF
TRBJ2-5,TRBV11-3,14,CASSLNQDQETQYF
TRBJ1-6,TRBV6-1,14,CASRRTNYNSPLHF
TRBJ2-3,TRBV6-2/TRBV6-3,15,CASSPPGPFTDTQYF
TRBJ2-7,TRBV28,12,CASSAPGPREYF
TRBJ2-1,TRBV7-3,15,CASSVTGTSGGEQFF
TRBJ2-5,TRBV28,15,CASTTRGQLGETQYF
TRBJ2-1,TRBV6-2/TRBV6-3,14,CASSYYRDYNEQFF
TRBJ2-3,TRBV20-1,16,CSATGGPRRAVDTQYF
TRBJ1-5,TRBV6-1,15,CASRWGRDSNQPQHF
TRBJ1-1,TRBV11-1,12,CASSLGQYEAFF
TRBJ1-1,TRBV11-2,13,CASSPRGYTEAFF
TRBJ2-1,TRBV6-2/TRBV6-3,15,CASSYQNSPYNEQFF
TRBJ1-6,TRBV7-9,14,CASSLTRKGSPLHF
TRBJ2-5,TRBV7-2,15,CASSIGLAGGETQYF
TRBJ1-4,TRBV7-2,16,CASSLDGRGLREKLFF
TRBJ1-2,TRBV11-2,16,CASSPNRDRGLYGYTF
TRBJ1-1,TRBV19,11,CASQERGLAFF
TRBJ2-2,TRBV7-2,16,CASSFVARANTGELFF
TRBJ1-2,TRBV28,15,CASSSSGTNAYGYTF
TRBJ1-6,TRBV7-8,12,CASSLPGSPLHF
TRBJ1-4,TRBV7-2,17,CASSSPFGQGAIEKLFF
TRBJ2-7,TRBV3-1,14,CASRQGLGSYEQYF
TRBJ2-7,TRBV27,14,CASSLDRDTYEQYF
TRBJ1-5,TRBV6-1,16,CASSDRGKGGNQPQHF
TRBJ1-2,TRBV27,14,CASSTDGNMNGYTF
TRBJ1-5,TRBV20-1,13,CSASWDTNQPQHF
TRBJ1-5,TRBV6-2/TRBV6-3,13,CAGQENSNQPQHF
TRBJ1-1,TRBV7-6,13,CVSSLGGVTEAFF
TRBJ2-7,TRBV27,15,CASSSQGIGRFEQYF